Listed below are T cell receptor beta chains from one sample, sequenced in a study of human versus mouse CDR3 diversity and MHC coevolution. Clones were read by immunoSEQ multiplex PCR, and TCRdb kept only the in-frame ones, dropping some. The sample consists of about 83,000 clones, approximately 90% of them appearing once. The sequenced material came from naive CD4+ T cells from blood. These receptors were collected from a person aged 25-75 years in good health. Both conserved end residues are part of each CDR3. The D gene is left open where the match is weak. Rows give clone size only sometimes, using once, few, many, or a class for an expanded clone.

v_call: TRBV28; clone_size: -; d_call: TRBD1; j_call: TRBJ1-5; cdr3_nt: TGTGCCAGCAGTTTTACGTGGGTCCGGGACAGCAAAAATCAGCCCCAGCATTTT; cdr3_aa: CASSFTWVRDSKNQPQHF
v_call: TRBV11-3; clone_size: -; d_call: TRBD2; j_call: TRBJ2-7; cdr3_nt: TGTGCCAGCAGCCCCGGGGGAGCGGGAGGCTCCTACGAGCAGTACTTC; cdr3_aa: CASSPGGAGGSYEQYF
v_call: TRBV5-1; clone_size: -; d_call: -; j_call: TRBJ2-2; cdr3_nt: TGCGCCAGCACGTATAGACAGAACACCGGGGAGCTGTTTTTT; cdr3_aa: CASTYRQNTGELFF
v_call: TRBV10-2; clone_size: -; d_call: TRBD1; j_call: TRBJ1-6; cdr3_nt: TGCGCCAGCAGCTTTGGACAGGGTAAATCACCCCTCCACTTT; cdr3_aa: CASSFGQGKSPLHF
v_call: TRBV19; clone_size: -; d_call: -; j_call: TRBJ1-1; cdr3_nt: TGTGCCAGTAGTATGGGGCTCCTGAACACTGAAGCTTTCTTT; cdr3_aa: CASSMGLLNTEAFF
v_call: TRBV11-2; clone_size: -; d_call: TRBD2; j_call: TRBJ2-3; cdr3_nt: TGTGCCAGCAGCTTCATAGCGGGGGGGCTCACAGATACGCAGTATTTT; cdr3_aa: CASSFIAGGLTDTQYF
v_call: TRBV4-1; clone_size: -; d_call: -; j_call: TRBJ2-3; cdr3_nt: TGCGCCAGCAGCCAACTCGGACTGGCGCCAGATACGCAGTATTTT; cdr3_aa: CASSQLGLAPDTQYF
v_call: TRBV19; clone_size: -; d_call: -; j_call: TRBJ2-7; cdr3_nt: TGTGCCAGTAGTATGGAGGCCAGGGGCCTCGGTTGGTACGAGCAGTACTTC; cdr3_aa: CASSMEARGLGWYEQYF
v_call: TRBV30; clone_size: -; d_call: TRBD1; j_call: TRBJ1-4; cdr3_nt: TGTGCCAGCGAGGGACAGAAGAATGAAAAACTGTTTTTT; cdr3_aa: CASEGQKNEKLFF
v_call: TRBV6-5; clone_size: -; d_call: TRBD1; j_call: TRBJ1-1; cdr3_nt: TGTGCCAGCAGTCCAACAGGGGGTGCTGAAGCTTTCTTT; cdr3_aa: CASSPTGGAEAFF
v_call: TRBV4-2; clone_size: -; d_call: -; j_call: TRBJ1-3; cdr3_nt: TGTGCCAGCAGCCAAGGCGTCGGAAACACCATATATTTT; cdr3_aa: CASSQGVGNTIYF
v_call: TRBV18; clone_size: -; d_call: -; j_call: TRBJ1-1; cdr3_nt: TGTGCCAGCTCACCGAGAGTGCTGAACACTGAAGCTTTCTTT; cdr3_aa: CASSPRVLNTEAFF
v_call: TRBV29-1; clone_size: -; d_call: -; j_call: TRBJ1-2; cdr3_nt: TGCAGCGTTGTTAAGGCAGGGCCGGACTATGGCTACACCTTC; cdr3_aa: CSVVKAGPDYGYTF
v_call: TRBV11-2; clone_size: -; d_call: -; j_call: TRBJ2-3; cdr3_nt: TGTGCCAGCAGCCAAGTAGAAAGAGACACAGATACGCAGTATTTT; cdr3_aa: CASSQVERDTDTQYF
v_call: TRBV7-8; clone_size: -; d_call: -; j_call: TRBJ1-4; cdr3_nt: TGTGCCAGCAGCTTAGACTCAAAACTGTTTTTT; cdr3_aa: CASSLDSKLFF
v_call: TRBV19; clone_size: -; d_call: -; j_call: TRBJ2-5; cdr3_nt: TGTGCCAGTCAGCGAGCGGGACATGAGACCCAGTACTTC; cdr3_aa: CASQRAGHETQYF
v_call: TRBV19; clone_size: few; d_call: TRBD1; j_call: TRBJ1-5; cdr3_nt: TGTGCCAGTAGTTCGGGGACAGGAAGTCAGCCCCAGCATTTT; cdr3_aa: CASSSGTGSQPQHF
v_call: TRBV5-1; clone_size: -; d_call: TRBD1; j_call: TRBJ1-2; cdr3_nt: TGCGCCAGCAGCCCAGGACAGGGAATGAGGAATGATGGCTACACCTTC; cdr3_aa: CASSPGQGMRNDGYTF
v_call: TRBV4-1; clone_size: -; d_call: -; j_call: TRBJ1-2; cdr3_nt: TGCGCCAGCAGCCAATCTATCGGTAGCGGCTACACCTTC; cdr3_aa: CASSQSIGSGYTF
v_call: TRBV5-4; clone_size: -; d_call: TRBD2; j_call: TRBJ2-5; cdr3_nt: TGTGCCAGCAGCTTTCCCAGCGGGAGGGGAGAGACCCAGTACTTC; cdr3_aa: CASSFPSGRGETQYF
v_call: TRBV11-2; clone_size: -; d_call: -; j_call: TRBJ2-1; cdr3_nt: TGTGCCAGCAGCTACTCTATTCAGCGGGTACTCAACAATGAGCAGTTCTTC; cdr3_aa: CASSYSIQRVLNNEQFF
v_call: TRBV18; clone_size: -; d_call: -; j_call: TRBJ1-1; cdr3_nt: TGTGCCAGCTCACCATGGGACAAGGGCAACACTGAAGCTTTCTTT; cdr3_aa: CASSPWDKGNTEAFF
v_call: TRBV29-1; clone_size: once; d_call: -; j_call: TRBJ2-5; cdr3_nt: TGCAGCGGGGGGGGGCCGGGGACCCAGTACTTC; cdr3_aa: CSGGGPGTQYF
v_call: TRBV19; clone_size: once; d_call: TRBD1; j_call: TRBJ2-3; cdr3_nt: TGTGCCAGTAGTAGGACAGGTCGCACAGATACGCAGTATTTT; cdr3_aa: CASSRTGRTDTQYF
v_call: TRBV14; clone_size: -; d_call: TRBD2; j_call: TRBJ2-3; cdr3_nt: TGTGCCAGCAGCCGCGGGGGGCGAGATACGCAGTATTTT; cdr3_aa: CASSRGGRDTQYF
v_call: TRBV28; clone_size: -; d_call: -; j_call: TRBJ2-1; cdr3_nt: TGTGCCAGCAGTTTTGGACGATATTACGGAGGGACGTTGGATACCTACAATGAGCAGTTCTTC; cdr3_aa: CASSFGRYYGGTLDTYNEQFF
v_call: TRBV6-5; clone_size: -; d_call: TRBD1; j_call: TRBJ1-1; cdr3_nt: TGTGCCAGCAGGGGTCAATACAGGGGGCGAACTGAAGCTTTCTTT; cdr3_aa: CASRGQYRGRTEAFF
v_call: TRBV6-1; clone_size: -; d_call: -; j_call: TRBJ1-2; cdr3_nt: TGTGCCAGCAGTGAGAGACAAACCTCCTATGGCTACACCTTC; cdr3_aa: CASSERQTSYGYTF
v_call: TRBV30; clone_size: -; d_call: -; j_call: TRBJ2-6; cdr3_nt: TGTGCCTGGAGGAGAGGGCCTGGGGCCAACGTCCTGACTTTC; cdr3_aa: CAWRRGPGANVLTF
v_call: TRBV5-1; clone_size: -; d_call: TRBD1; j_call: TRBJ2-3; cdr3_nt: TGCGCCAGCACCAACAGGGGGGATACCACAGATACGCAGTATTTT; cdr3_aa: CASTNRGDTTDTQYF
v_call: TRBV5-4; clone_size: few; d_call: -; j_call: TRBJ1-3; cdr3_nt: TGTGCCAGCAGCTTGCACCGACAAGTCTCTGGAAACACCATATATTTT; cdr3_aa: CASSLHRQVSGNTIYF
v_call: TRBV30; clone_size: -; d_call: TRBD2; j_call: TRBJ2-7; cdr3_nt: TGTGCCTGGAGTGTACGCGGGAGGAGGGACTACGAGCAGTACTTC; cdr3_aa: CAWSVRGRRDYEQYF
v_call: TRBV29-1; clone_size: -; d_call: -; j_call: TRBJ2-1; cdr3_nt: TGCAGCGGACGACGGGAGAAGCAGTTCTTC; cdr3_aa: CSGRREKQFF
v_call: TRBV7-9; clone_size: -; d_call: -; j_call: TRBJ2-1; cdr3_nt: TGTGCCAGCAGCGAAACTACCCTGCAGTTCTTC; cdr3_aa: CASSETTLQFF
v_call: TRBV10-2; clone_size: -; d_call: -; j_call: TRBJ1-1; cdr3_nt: TGCGCCAGCAGTGAGTCGATAGGGAGGACTGAAGCTTTCTTT; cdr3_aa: CASSESIGRTEAFF
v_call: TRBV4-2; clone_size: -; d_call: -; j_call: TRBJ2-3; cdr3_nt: TGTGCCAGCAGCCAAGGCGAGACTGGACTCACAGATACGCAGTATTTT; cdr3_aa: CASSQGETGLTDTQYF
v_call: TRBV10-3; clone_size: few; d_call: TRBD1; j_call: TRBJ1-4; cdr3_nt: TGTGCCATCGGGAACAGGGGAGAGGGTGAAAAACTGTTTTTT; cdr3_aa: CAIGNRGEGEKLFF
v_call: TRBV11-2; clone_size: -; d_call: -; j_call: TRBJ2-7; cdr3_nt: TGTGCCAGCAGCTTAGGGGGGGGGCAGGGTAGGTACGAGCAGTACTTC; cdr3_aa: CASSLGGGQGRYEQYF
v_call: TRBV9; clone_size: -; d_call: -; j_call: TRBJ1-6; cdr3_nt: TGTGCCAGCAGCGTAGAGGGTCAGGGATCACCCCTCCACTTT; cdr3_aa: CASSVEGQGSPLHF
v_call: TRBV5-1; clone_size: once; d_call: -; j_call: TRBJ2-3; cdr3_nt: TGCGCCAGCAAAGTGGGGCCCGACACAGATACGCAGTATTTT; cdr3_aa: CASKVGPDTDTQYF
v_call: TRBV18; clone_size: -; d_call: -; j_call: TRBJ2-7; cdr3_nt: TGTGCCAGCTCACCAACCGGTTCTGCAGAGCAGTACTTC; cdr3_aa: CASSPTGSAEQYF
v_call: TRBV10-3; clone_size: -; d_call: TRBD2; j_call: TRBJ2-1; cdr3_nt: TGTGCCATCAGTGAGGGGACTAGCGGGAGAAATGAGCAGTTCTTC; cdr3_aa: CAISEGTSGRNEQFF
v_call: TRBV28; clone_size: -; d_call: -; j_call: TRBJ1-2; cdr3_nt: TGTGCCAGCAGTTTAGGAGGGAACTATGGCTACACCTTC; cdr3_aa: CASSLGGNYGYTF
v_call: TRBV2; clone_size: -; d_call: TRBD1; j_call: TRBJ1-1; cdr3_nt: TGTGCCAGCAGTCGGAGACAGGGGGCTAGCACTGAAGCTTTCTTT; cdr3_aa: CASSRRQGASTEAFF
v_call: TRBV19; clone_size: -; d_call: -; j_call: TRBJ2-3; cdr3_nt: TGTGCCAGTACTCCCAGGGGGGCCACAGATACGCAGTATTTT; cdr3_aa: CASTPRGATDTQYF
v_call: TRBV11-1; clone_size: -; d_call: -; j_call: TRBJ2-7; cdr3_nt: TGTGCCAGCAGCCTTACAGACGGGACCTACGAGCAGTACTTC; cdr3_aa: CASSLTDGTYEQYF